One and the same sample provided the 14 T cell receptor beta chains below, sequenced in a study of OX40 agonist ivuxolimab in advanced cancers. Assay used: immunoSEQ multiplex PCR; TCRdb lists only in-frame clones, some missing. In the table there are some 85,000 clones, roughly 87% of which are singletons. Sequencing used CD4+ or CD8+ T cells sorted from blood, obtained in a trial of the OX40 agonist ivuxolimab. The receptors shown here come from an adult with an advanced solid tumor such as melanoma, head and neck, liver or kidney cancer.

The gene calls are TRBV5-1 and TRBJ2-7, with 11 bases aligning to TRBD2. After removal of 5 bases from V and 3 bases from J, the junction contained 7 bases not matched to a gene. The germline V gene has CDR1 SGHRS and CDR2 YFSETQ. The CDR3 has 15 residues. Here the CDR3 reads CASSPGTSGNYEQYF. CDR3 sequence (DNA): TGCGCCAGCAGTCCTGGGACTAGCGGTAACTACGAGCAGTACTTC.

This chain links TRBV18 with TRBJ1-2; 11 bases match TRBD1. The CDR3 spans 17 residues. From germline, CDR1 is KGHSH and CDR2 LQKENI. V trimming: 0 bases; J trimming: 2 bases; junction bases outside the gene matches: 5. The CDR3 reads CASSPPGDRGFNYGYTF. Written as DNA, the CDR3 is TGTGCCAGCTCACCACCGGGGGACAGGGGGTTCAACTATGGCTACACCTTC.

V usage is TRBV5-4 and J usage is TRBJ1-2; TRBD1 matches 8 bases. Germline CDR1 SGHNT, CDR2 YYREEE (reference sequence). The V segment lost 4 bases and the J segment 2 bases; nucleotides outside the gene matches: 7. This CDR3 spans 15 amino acids. Here the CDR3 DNA reads TGTGCCAGCAGCCGACAGGGGTCGGGGAACTATGGCTACACCTTC. It specifies CASSRQGSGNYGYTF. Full variable domain (missing parts from reference TRBV5-4 and TRBJ1-2): ETGVTQSPTHLIKTRGQQVTLRCSSQSGHNTVSWYQQALGQGPQFIFQYYREEENGRGNFPPRFSGLQFPNYSSELNVNALELDDSALYLCASSRQGSGNYGYTFGSGTRLTVV.

This clone was seen just once. The gene calls are TRBV10-3 and TRBJ2-5; 7 bases line up with TRBD2. From germline, CDR1 is ENHRY and CDR2 SYGVKD. Trimming took 2 bases from V and 1 from J; bases not matched to a gene: 10. The length of the CDR3 is 17 residues. The CDR3 nucleotides are TGTGCCATCAGTGAGCTCCTCCCCGCGGGAGCCCAAGAGACCCAGTACTTC. It yields the protein CAISELLPAGAQETQYF.

The chain employs TRBV6-1 and TRBJ1-1; 7 bases are a match to TRBD1. From germline, CDR1 is MNHNS and CDR2 SASEGT. This CDR3 is 15 amino acids long. The V segment lost 6 bases and the J segment 4 bases; nucleotides outside the gene matches: 11. The CDR3 DNA follows: TGTGCCAGCAGAAAACCTGGGACAGTCTCCACTGAAGCTTTCTTT. It codes for CASRKPGTVSTEAFF.

In DNA, the CDR3 is TGTGCCAGCAGCTTTAGCGGGAGGGACTACGAGCAGTACTTC. The encoded protein is CASSFSGRDYEQYF. The genes are TRBV7-2 and TRBJ2-7; TRBD2 agrees at 11 bases. Trimming cost V 3 bases and J 3 bases; bases outside gene matches: 1. CDR1 is SGHTA, CDR2 FQGNSA, per germline. The CDR3 consists of 14 residues.

V is TRBV6-1 and J is TRBJ1-6, with 7 bases fitting TRBD1. The CDR3 spans 13 residues. V dropped 8 bases and J dropped 4; count of bases not matched to a gene: 2. Germline assignment: CDR1 MNHNS and CDR2 SASEGT. CDR3 residues: CASVGQYNSPLHF. The CDR3 DNA follows: TGTGCCAGCGTGGGACAGTATAATTCACCCCTCCACTTT.

V and J are TRBV5-6 and TRBJ2-6, with D possibly being TRBD1 (5 bases). The CDR3 contains 16 residues. V lost 0 bases to trimming and J lost 0 bases, with 7 bases between them. Germline V gene sequence: CDR1 SGHDT, CDR2 YYEEEE. The CDR3 coding sequence is TGTGCCAGCAGCTTGGTGACAGTCTCTGGGGCCAACGTCCTGACTTTC. Translating gives CASSLVTVSGANVLTF.

The chain is built from TRBV6-4 and TRBJ1-6; tentative D call: TRBD1 (5 bases). The germline CDR1 and CDR2 sequences are MRHNA and SNTAGT. V lost 8 bases and J lost 0, with 23 bases in between. The CDR3 loop spans 19 amino acids. CDR3 DNA: TGTGCCAGCCTACCTGGAACAGGCGAACTGAGCTCCTATAATTCACCCCTCCACTTT. The encoded protein is CASLPGTGELSSYNSPLHF.

The CDR3 DNA follows: TGCGCCAGCAGTCAAACCGCCCGGAACGGGCCCCACGAGCAGTACTTC. Protein product: CASSQTARNGPHEQYF. The chain employs TRBV23-1 and TRBJ2-7; D is undetermined. TRBV23-1 is filed as an ORF, its function uncertain. The CDR3 loop spans 16 amino acids. V lost 2 bases and J lost 5, with 19 bases in between.

The chain employs TRBV27 and TRBJ2-7, with D hard to call. V was shortened by 5 bases and J by 2 bases, with 16 bases between the two germline ends. This CDR3 has 15 residues. Per the germline V gene, CDR1 is MNHEY and CDR2 is SMNVEV (reference sequence). CDR3: CASSQRSDVTYEQYF. Here the CDR3 DNA reads TGTGCCAGCAGTCAACGCTCGGACGTTACCTACGAGCAGTACTTC.

This chain joins TRBV5-1 and TRBJ1-4; D unresolved. The CDR3 is made up of 13 amino acids. V was cut by 0 bases and J by 2 bases, with 2 bases left in between. Germline V gene sequence: CDR1 SGHRS, CDR2 YFSETQ. In nucleotides, the CDR3 is TGCGCCAGCAGCTTGGACACTAATGAAAAACTGTTTTTT. This codes for CASSLDTNEKLFF. Full variable domain (rest looked up from reference TRBV5-1 and TRBJ1-4): KAGVTQTPRYLIKTRGQQVTLSCSPISGHRSVSWYQQTPGQGLQFLFEYFSETQRNKGNFPGRFSGRQFSNSRSEMNVSTLELGDSALYLCASSLDTNEKLFFGSGTQLSVL.

This chain connects TRBV19 to TRBJ2-5, with D unclear. Trimming stripped 5 bases from V and 3 bases from J, with 10 bases between. Germline CDR1 reads LNHDA; CDR2 reads SQIVND (reference sequence). The length of the CDR3 is 13 residues. The CDR3 loop reads CASSGTDKETQYF. For the CDR3, the DNA is TGTGCCAGTAGTGGAACTGACAAAGAGACCCAGTACTTC.

The chain employs TRBV6-5 and TRBJ2-7; 8 bases align to TRBD2. V lost 10 bases, J lost 0 bases, and 8 bases stayed unmatched. Germline CDR1 MNHEY, CDR2 SVGAGI. The CDR3 runs to 14 residues. The CDR3 loop is CATHGGRSSYEQYF. In DNA form, the CDR3 reads TGTGCCACCCACGGCGGGAGGAGCTCCTACGAGCAGTACTTC.